Listed here are 31 T cell receptor beta chains from one sample, sequenced in a study of blood T cell repertoires in COVID-19. The assay was immunoSEQ multiplex PCR, and TCRdb's table has in-frame clones only and misses some. The table shows 140,000 to 150,000 clones, with more than 75% occurring only once. The sequencing sample was made of peripheral blood. Receptors originate from a woman aged 45-59 years with acute or convalescent COVID-19.

This clone was observed a few times. The gene calls are TRBV6-5 and TRBJ2-7; D is perhaps TRBD2 (5 bases). Trimming stripped 3 bases from V and 7 bases from J, with 16 bases between. CDR1 is MNHEY, CDR2 SVGAGI, per germline. The CDR3 spans 14 residues. This CDR3 is CASSYGQASGEQYF. The CDR3 coding sequence is TGTGCCAGCAGTTATGGTCAGGCCTCGGGAGAGCAGTACTTC.

The V and J genes are TRBV5-5 and TRBJ1-5, with a possible D match to TRBD1 (5 bases). V shed 6 bases and J shed 4 bases, with 14 bases lying between them. This CDR3 comprises 14 residues. In germline, CDR1 is SGHKS, CDR2 YYEKEE (reference sequence). CDR3 sequence reads: CASICTGGNQPQHF. CDR3 bases: TGTGCCAGCATCTGTACCGGGGGGAATCAGCCCCAGCATTTT.

The rearrangement links TRBV6-5 to TRBJ1-3, with TRBD1 matching over 7 bases. Germline loops: CDR1 MNHEY, CDR2 SVGAGI. The V gene end was trimmed by 5 bases and the J gene end by 5 bases; junction bases not matched to a gene: 6. This CDR3 is 14 amino acids long. CDR3: CASSRGGSRNTIYF. The CDR3 DNA reads TGTGCCAGCAGTAGAGGGGGCTCCAGAAACACCATATATTTT.

This chain links TRBV27 with TRBJ2-1; tentatively, D is TRBD2 (6 bases). Trimming pared 0 bases from V and 9 bases from J, leaving 9 bases between. CDR1 is MNHEY, CDR2 SMNVEV, per germline (reference sequence). This CDR3 region has 13 residues. CDR3 nucleotide sequence: TGTGCCAGCAGTTTATCGTGGAGGGGTGAGCAGTTCTTC. Protein product: CASSLSWRGEQFF.

The chain employs TRBV9 and TRBJ1-2; 7 bases line up with TRBD1. V lost 0 bases, J lost 6 bases, and 8 bases stayed unmatched. Per germline, CDR1 SGDLS and CDR2 YYNGEE. This CDR3 spans 15 amino acids. In nucleotides, the CDR3 is TGTGCCAGCAGCGTAGACGCACAGGGGTGGGATGGCTACACCTTC. Translation gives CASSVDAQGWDGYTF.

The CDR3 is CAWSGIGQGGQPQHF. DNA of the CDR3: TGTGCCTGGAGTGGGATTGGACAGGGCGGTCAGCCCCAGCATTTT. J is TRBJ1-5 and V is TRBV30; 8 nucleotides agree with TRBD1. V shed 1 base, J shed 6 bases, and the junction held 8 bases outside the gene matches. The CDR3 sequence is 15 residues long. Germline V gene data show CDR1 as GTSNPN and CDR2 as SVGIG (reference sequence). Full variable domain (missing parts from reference TRBV30 and TRBJ1-5): SQTIHQWPATLVQPVGSPLSLECTVEGTSNPNLYWYRQAAGRGLQLLFYSVGIGQISSEVPQNLSASRPQDRQFILSSKKLLLSDSGFYLCAWSGIGQGGQPQHFGDGTRLSIL.

This clone was found a few times. The chain combines TRBV11-2 with TRBJ1-2, with 7 bases aligning to TRBD1. The CDR3 runs 13 residues. The ends lost 5 bases at V and 8 bases at J; junction bases unmatched: 8. CDR1 and CDR2 from the germline V gene are SGHAT and FQNNGV. The DNA of the CDR3 is TGTGCCAGCAGCCGAGCGAACAGGGGAGGCTACACCTTC. Its translation: CASSRANRGGYTF.

The J gene is TRBJ2-7, the V gene TRBV5-4; TRBD1 matches at 8 bases. Germline CDR1 SGHNT, CDR2 YYREEE (reference sequence). Germline trimming cut 0 bases from V and 1 base from J; bases unmatched to any gene: 6. This CDR3 has 16 residues. The CDR3 sequence: CASSLAGQGASYEQYF. DNA for the CDR3: TGTGCCAGCAGCTTGGCAGGTCAGGGGGCTTCCTACGAGCAGTACTTC.

V is TRBV6-2 or TRBV6-3 and J is TRBJ2-7; 14 bases match TRBD2. The CDR3 totals 17 residues. CDR1 and CDR2 (germline): MNHEY, SVGEGT. Losses at the gene ends were 6 bases for V and 2 bases for J; bases not matched to a gene: 9. The DNA for the CDR3 is TGTGCCAGCAGCGGTGGGGGACTAGCGGGGGTTCCCTACGAGCAGTACTTC. Protein sequence: CASSGGGLAGVPYEQYF.

The V call is TRBV7-2, the J call TRBJ2-5; the match to TRBD2 covers 7 bases. Germline assignment: CDR1 SGHTA and CDR2 FQGNSA. This CDR3 is 15 amino acids long. J lost 1 base, V lost 5 bases, and 7 bases had no gene match. The CDR3 loop is CASSPTGGVQETQYF. CDR3 DNA sequence: TGTGCCAGCAGCCCGACGGGGGGTGTCCAAGAGACCCAGTACTTC.

V gene TRBV7-3 combines with J gene TRBJ1-6; D unclear. This CDR3 spans 14 amino acids. Trimming left V 5 bases short and J 9 bases short, with 14 bases between. Looked up from germline, CDR1 is SGHTA and CDR2 is FQGTGA. In nucleotides, the CDR3 is TGTGCCAGCAGCCTCCTCGAGGGCGTTTCACCCCTCCACTTT. Its translation: CASSLLEGVSPLHF.

The V call is TRBV18, the J call TRBJ1-6; unclear D gene. The V gene lost 6 bases and the J gene lost 10 bases, with 13 bases spanning the gap. The CDR3 has 13 residues. Germline CDR1 and CDR2: KGHSH and LQKENI. The CDR3 spells CASSPEQHSPLHF. The CDR3 DNA sequence: TGTGCCAGCTCCCCCGAACAGCACTCACCCCTCCACTTT.

The chain joins TRBV5-1 to TRBJ1-6, with 7 bases lining up with TRBD1. The germline V gene encodes CDR1 SGHRS and CDR2 YFSETQ. The V gene end was trimmed by 0 bases and the J gene end by 9 bases; junction bases not matched to a gene: 6. The length of the CDR3 is 15 residues. The CDR3 is CASSLAGTAGSPLHF. DNA for the CDR3: TGCGCCAGCAGCTTGGCTGGGACAGCAGGTTCACCCCTCCACTTT.

J is TRBJ1-2 and V is TRBV10-3; D not certain. Germline V gives CDR1 ENHRY, CDR2 SYGVKD. V lost 6 bases to trimming and J lost 6 bases, with 5 bases between them. The length of the CDR3 is 10 residues. The CDR3 DNA sequence: TGTGCCATCAGGACAAATGGCTACACCTTC. Translating gives CAIRTNGYTF.

The V call is TRBV19, the J call TRBJ1-6, with D unclear. V lost 5 bases to trimming and J lost 7 bases, with 24 bases between them. The V gene's germline CDR1 is LNHDA and CDR2 SQIVND (reference sequence). The CDR3 loop spans 18 amino acids. CDR3 bases: TGTGCCAGTAGTTGGGTTGCAGCGCCGGTGACCGGGAATTCACCCCTCCACTTT. Its protein is CASSWVAAPVTGNSPLHF.

The rearrangement joins TRBV6-5 to TRBJ1-2; D is undetermined. Germline lookup yields CDR1 MNHEY and CDR2 SVGAGI. The CDR3 spans 11 residues. The germline V and J ends were trimmed by 6 bases and 2 bases, with 4 bases remaining between them. CDR3 sequence: CASRTNYGYTF. The CDR3 coding sequence is TGTGCCAGCAGGACAAACTATGGCTACACCTTC.

This clone showed up just once. The chain is built from TRBV19 and TRBJ1-1; TRBD1 agrees at 8 bases. Germline V lookup: CDR1 LNHDA, CDR2 SQIVND (reference sequence). Unmatched junction bases numbered 22, after V lost 10 bases and J lost 6 bases. The CDR3 is 17 amino acids. CDR3 bases: TGTGCCACCCGCGGTTGCAGGGGGCGGACCTGTAGCTCTGAAGCTTTCTTT. It codes for CATRGCRGRTCSSEAFF.

In DNA form, the CDR3 reads TGCGCCAGCAGCTTAGGGGGGGCATTAAACACCATCGGGGAGCTGTTTTTT. Encoded protein: CASSLGGALNTIGELFF. The chain carries TRBV5-1 and TRBJ2-2, with a tentative D call TRBD2 (7 bases). V lost 2 bases to trimming and J lost 7 bases, with 21 bases between them. Per germline, CDR1 SGHRS and CDR2 YFSETQ. There are 17 residues in the CDR3.

This chain joins TRBV7-6 and TRBJ2-2; 9 positions agree with TRBD2. This CDR3 spans 16 amino acids. V dropped 1 base and J dropped 6; count of bases not matched to a gene: 6. Germline V gene sequence: CDR1 SGHVS, CDR2 FNYEAQ. The CDR3 coding sequence is TGTGCCAGCAGCTTAGGAATTGCGGGGGGGCCCGGGGAGCTGTTTTTT. Translated: CASSLGIAGGPGELFF.

This clone was picked up one time. This chain joins TRBV6-2 or TRBV6-3 and TRBJ1-5, with a weak D call TRBD1 (6 bases). Per the germline V gene, CDR1 is MNHEY and CDR2 is SVGEGT. This CDR3 comprises 15 residues. V was trimmed by 5 bases and J by 2 bases, leaving 13 bases between them. In DNA form, the CDR3 reads TGTGCCAGCAGTCGGGCGGGGGCCGGCAATCAGCCCCAGCATTTT. Its protein product is CASSRAGAGNQPQHF.

The genes are TRBV27 and TRBJ2-3; 11 bases align to TRBD2. The J segment lost 7 bases and the V segment lost 5 bases, leaving 8 bases of the junction unmatched. The CDR3 extends over 15 amino acids. Germline CDR1 and CDR2: MNHEY and SMNVEV (reference sequence). Here the CDR3 DNA reads TGTGCCAGCAGTACCGGACTAGCGGGCCTCTATACGCAGTATTTT. Amino acid sequence: CASSTGLAGLYTQYF.

This chain joins TRBV5-1 and TRBJ1-2, with a tentative D call TRBD1 (6 bases). V lost 0 bases and J lost 4, with 16 bases in between. The CDR3 loop spans 16 amino acids. Germline V CDR1 and CDR2: SGHRS, YFSETQ. CDR3 region: CASSLDYPGHIYGYTF. CDR3 sequence (DNA): TGCGCCAGCAGCTTGGATTATCCGGGACACATCTATGGCTACACCTTC.

The count of this clone is one. Other DNA variants within this sample encode the same CDR3. The chain uses TRBV28 and TRBJ2-7; TRBD1 agrees at 7 bases. Germline CDR1 reads MDHEN; CDR2 reads SYDVKM. CDR3 length equals 12 residues. The trim removed 5 bases at V and 3 bases at J, leaving 1 base unmatched. In DNA, the CDR3 is TGTGCCAGCAGTCGGGACAGCTACGAGCAGTACTTC. Protein: CASSRDSYEQYF. Combining the CDR3 with reference TRBV28 and TRBJ2-7 gives the whole variable domain DVKVTQSSRYLVKRTGEKVFLECVQDMDHENMFWYRQDPGLGLRLIYFSYDVKMKEKGDIPEGYSVSREKKERFSLILESASTNQTSMYLCASSRDSYEQYFGPGTRLTVT.

V usage is TRBV28 and J usage is TRBJ1-4; D is unclear. Trimming stripped 2 bases from V and 1 base from J, with 14 bases between. CDR1 and CDR2 (germline): MDHEN, SYDVKM. The CDR3 runs to 17 residues. CDR3 residues: CASSLGSGPGTNEKLFF. The DNA of the CDR3 is TGTGCCAGCAGTTTAGGCTCCGGCCCGGGAACTAATGAAAAACTGTTTTTT.

This clone was seen only a few times. The chain has TRBV5-1 and TRBJ1-1; no clear D gene. The V gene's germline CDR1 is SGHRS and CDR2 YFSETQ. V lost 7 bases and J lost 2, with 12 bases in between. The CDR3 sequence is 13 residues long. The CDR3 DNA reads as TGCGCCAGCGGCGGAGGCAGTAACACTGAAGCTTTCTTT. This codes for CASGGGSNTEAFF.

This clone was recorded a few times. The V and J genes are TRBV6-5 and TRBJ1-2, with a tentative D call TRBD1 (5 bases). The CDR3 consists of 13 residues. V was cut by 5 bases and J by 5 bases, with 12 bases left in between. CDR1 and CDR2 (germline): MNHEY, SVGAGI. CDR3 sequence reads: CASSPRQIYGYTF. CDR3 coding DNA: TGTGCCAGCAGTCCCCGACAGATATATGGCTACACCTTC.

The chain combines TRBV19 with TRBJ1-2, with D tentatively TRBD1 (6 bases). V was trimmed by 8 bases and J by 3 bases, leaving 19 bases between them. Germline lookup yields CDR1 LNHDA and CDR2 SQIVND (reference sequence). The CDR3 runs 15 residues. The CDR3 DNA reads as TGTGCCAGTGCCCCAGGGTTGGGGGCTTACTATGGCTACACCTTC. As protein: CASAPGLGAYYGYTF. The complete variable domain, with remaining parts taken from reference TRBV19 and TRBJ1-2, reads DGGITQSPKYLFRKEGQNVTLSCEQNLNHDAMYWYRQDPGQGLRLIYYSQIVNDFQKGDIAEGYSVSREKKESFPLTVTSAQKNPTAFYLCASAPGLGAYYGYTFGSGTRLTVV.

The CDR3 protein is CSASRGSGNSPLHF. CDR3 sequence (DNA): TGCAGTGCTAGTCGGGGAAGCGGTAATTCACCCCTCCACTTT. The V gene is TRBV20-1, the J gene TRBJ1-6; D not resolved. The CDR3 is 14 amino acids. CDR1 and CDR2 from the germline V gene are DFQATT and SNEGSKA (reference sequence). Trimming took off 3 bases at V and 6 bases at J, with 12 bases between the two ends.

The rearrangement uses TRBV7-2 and TRBJ2-7; 7 bases agree with TRBD2. Losses at the gene ends were 1 base for V and 3 bases for J; bases not matched to a gene: 3. Germline V gene lookup returns CDR1 SGHTA and CDR2 FQGNSA. The CDR3 runs 14 residues. CDR3 in amino acids: CASSLGGGGYEQYF. DNA for the CDR3: TGTGCCAGCAGCTTAGGCGGGGGAGGCTACGAGCAGTACTTC. The full variable domain, with the rest looked up from reference TRBV7-2 and TRBJ2-7, is GAGVSQSPSNKVTEKGKDVELRCDPISGHTALYWYRQSLGQGLEFLIYFQGNSAPDKSGLPSDRFSAERTGGSVSTLTIQRTQQEDSAVYLCASSLGGGGYEQYFGPGTRLTVT.

The chain couples TRBV28 to TRBJ2-7; no firm D call. The length of the CDR3 is 14 residues. Germline CDR1 and CDR2: MDHEN and SYDVKM. The V end lost 2 bases, the J end lost 3 bases, and 11 bases lay between the germline ends. CDR3 in DNA: TGTGCCAGCAGTTTAAGGAGTTTACTCTACGAGCAGTACTTC. It translates to CASSLRSLLYEQYF. The complete variable domain, with remaining parts taken from reference TRBV28 and TRBJ2-7, reads DVKVTQSSRYLVKRTGEKVFLECVQDMDHENMFWYRQDPGLGLRLIYFSYDVKMKEKGDIPEGYSVSREKKERFSLILESASTNQTSMYLCASSLRSLLYEQYFGPGTRLTVT.

This clone was seen a few times. The rearrangement joins TRBV19 to TRBJ2-5; 9 bases are a match to TRBD2. Germline CDR1 LNHDA, CDR2 SQIVND (reference sequence). This CDR3 comprises 16 residues. With 1 base clipped from V and 0 bases from J, the junction kept 3 bases outside the gene matches. The chain's CDR3 is CASSIGLAAYQETQYF. The CDR3 DNA reads TGTGCCAGTAGTATAGGACTAGCGGCGTACCAAGAGACCCAGTACTTC.